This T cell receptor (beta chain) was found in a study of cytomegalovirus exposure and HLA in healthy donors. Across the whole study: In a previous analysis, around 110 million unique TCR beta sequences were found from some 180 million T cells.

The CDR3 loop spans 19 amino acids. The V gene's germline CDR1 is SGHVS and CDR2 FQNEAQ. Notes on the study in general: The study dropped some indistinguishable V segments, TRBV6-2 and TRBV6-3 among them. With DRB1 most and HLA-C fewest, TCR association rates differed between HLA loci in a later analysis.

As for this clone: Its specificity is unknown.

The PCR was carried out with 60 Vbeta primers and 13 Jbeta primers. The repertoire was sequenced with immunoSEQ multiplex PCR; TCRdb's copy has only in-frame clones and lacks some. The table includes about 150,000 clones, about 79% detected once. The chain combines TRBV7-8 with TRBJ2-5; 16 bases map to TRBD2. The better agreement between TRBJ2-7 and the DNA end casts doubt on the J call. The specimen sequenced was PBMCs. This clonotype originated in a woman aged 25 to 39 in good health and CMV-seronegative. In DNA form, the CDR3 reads TGTGCCAGCAGCTCACCGGGACTAGCGGGGGGGAAGACCCTCTACGAGCAGTACTTC. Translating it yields CASSSPGLAGGKTLYEQYF.